This T cell receptor (beta chain) was found in a study of shared clonotypes between healthy human individuals. The wider study: Plates per donor: three CD4 naive, three CD4 memory, two CD8 naive, one CD8 memory. Study-wide findings and caveats: Naive subsets usually exceeded memory subsets in estimated richness. Among a few donors, roughly 5% of naive CD4 clonotypes were found in common.

Germline V gives CDR1 SEHNR, CDR2 FQNEAQ (reference sequence). The CDR3 is 16 amino acids. V lost 6 bases, J lost 4 bases, and 21 bases lay in between. CD45RO-negative, CCR7-selected cells formed the naive CD8 fraction, which excluded terminally differentiated effector memory CD45RA+ cells. In the authors' workflow: From ImmunoSEQ came sequences covering only the junction and carrying no quality scores, so filtering differed. Assay used: immunoSEQ multiplex PCR; TCRdb lists only in-frame clones, some missing. D and trimming come from the DNA, and the V and J calls and clone size come from that table. The sample has about 600,000 clones, roughly 98% seen once. The sample holds one count of this clone. The antigen is not known.

The sample comprised naive CD8+ T cells sorted from blood. The clonotype was recovered from a man younger than 40 in good health. The V call is TRBV7-9, the J call TRBJ2-5; D is perhaps TRBD2 (5 bases). The CDR3 region is CASRDGTGWPLETQYF. CDR3 bases: TGTGCCAGCAGGGACGGTACGGGGTGGCCGCTAGAGACCCAGTACTTC.